This passage covers 16 T cell receptor beta chains from one sample sequenced in a study of control samples from healthy donors and cancer patients. The repertoire was sequenced with immunoSEQ multiplex PCR; TCRdb's copy has only in-frame clones and lacks some. The top ten clones hold 5% to 7% of a sample with 400,000 to 500,000 clones, roughly 90% of them seen once. Sequencing was carried out using PBMCs. These receptors were taken from a middle-aged man with head and neck cancer.

The chain is built from TRBV20-1 and TRBJ1-5; 9 nucleotides match TRBD1. The CDR3 loop spans 16 amino acids. In germline, CDR1 is DFQATT, CDR2 SNEGSKA (reference sequence). J gave up 7 bases and V 3 bases, and 13 bases lay outside the gene matches. CDR3 DNA sequence: TGCAGTGCTAGTGCTTCGGACAGGGGATCGGTGCAGCCCCAGCATTTT. It encodes CSASASDRGSVQPQHF.

The rearrangement links TRBV6-2 or TRBV6-3 to TRBJ1-3; a possible D gene is TRBD1 (5 bases). Per the germline V gene, CDR1 is MNHEY and CDR2 is SVGEGT. V gave up 2 bases and J gave up 1 base, with 15 bases separating them. The CDR3 contains 17 residues. CDR3 in DNA: TGTGCCAGCAGTTACACCGGGACGGAGAATTCTGGAAACACCATATATTTT. Translation gives CASSYTGTENSGNTIYF.

On this clone: Additional DNA sequences in this sample encode the identical CDR3. The genes are TRBV6-5 and TRBJ2-1; the D call may be TRBD1 or TRBD2 (6 bases each). The V end lost 2 bases, the J end lost 4 bases, and 9 bases lay between the germline ends. Germline loops: CDR1 MNHEY, CDR2 SVGAGI. The CDR3 covers 14 residues. In DNA form, the CDR3 reads TGTGCCAGCAGTTACAGGGGGGCTTACAATGAGCAGTTCTTC. It encodes CASSYRGAYNEQFF.

Note on this clone: A read error may produce the germline difference seen at one junction end. The chain joins TRBV7-9 to TRBJ2-7; 8 nucleotides agree with TRBD2. The germline CDR1 and CDR2 sequences are SEHNR and FQNEAQ (reference sequence). The CDR3 runs to 14 residues. The DNA for the CDR3 is TGTGCCAGCAGCATAGCGGGATTAGCCTACGAGCAGTACTTC. Translating gives CASSIAGLAYEQYF.

The V gene is TRBV24-1, the J gene TRBJ1-1; no definite D call. Trimming removed 5 bases at V and 3 bases at J, with 15 bases between. Germline lookup yields CDR1 KGHDR and CDR2 SFDVKD. The length of the CDR3 is 15 residues. CDR3 region: CATSVRPLRDTEAFF. CDR3 coding DNA: TGTGCCACCAGTGTTCGCCCATTGAGGGACACTGAAGCTTTCTTT.

This sequence joins TRBV27 and TRBJ1-2; D ambiguous. V was shortened by 7 bases and J by 7 bases, with 16 bases between the two germline ends. The CDR3 consists of 13 residues. The V gene's germline CDR1 is MNHEY and CDR2 SMNVEV (reference sequence). The CDR3 protein is CASTVAGATGYTF. The CDR3 DNA follows: TGTGCCAGCACGGTGGCTGGTGCGACTGGCTACACCTTC.

This clone was detected a few times. Other DNA sequences in the same sample also yield this CDR3. The chain has TRBV5-1 and TRBJ2-7, with 11 nucleotides matching TRBD1. The J segment lost 3 bases and the V segment lost 3 bases, leaving 2 bases of the junction unmatched. The CDR3 covers 14 residues. From germline, CDR1 is SGHRS and CDR2 YFSETQ. The CDR3 DNA sequence: TGCGCCAGCAGCTCCGGGACAGGGGGCTACGAGCAGTACTTC. Translated, it gives CASSSGTGGYEQYF.

The rearrangement joins TRBV7-2 to TRBJ2-1; D is unresolved. The CDR3 totals 13 residues. Trimming took off 5 bases at V and 5 bases at J, with 10 bases between the two ends. Germline CDR1 SGHTA, CDR2 FQGNSA. In DNA, the CDR3 is TGTGCCAGCAGCGTACTGGGGAACAATGAGCAGTTCTTC. Protein sequence: CASSVLGNNEQFF.

The rearrangement links TRBV6-5 to TRBJ1-5; D is uncertain. This CDR3 has 14 residues. V lost 8 bases and J 9 bases, leaving 20 bases between the germline ends. Germline V gives CDR1 MNHEY, CDR2 SVGAGI. CDR3 bases: TGTGCCAGCGTATCGGTGCAGGCCGGCGGGCCCCAGCATTTT. Translated: CASVSVQAGGPQHF.

This rearrangement joins TRBV10-3 to TRBJ2-3, with D perhaps TRBD2 (6 bases). Germline V gene sequence: CDR1 ENHRY, CDR2 SYGVKD. V was clipped by 10 bases and J by 1 base, with 18 bases between them. The CDR3 is 15 amino acids. The DNA for the CDR3 is TGTGCCACAACCTGGAGGGAGTCCGGCACAGATACGCAGTATTTT. Encoded protein: CATTWRESGTDTQYF.

V gene TRBV7-8 combines with J gene TRBJ1-6; no definite D call. This CDR3 comprises 14 residues. The germline V and J ends were trimmed by 2 bases and 6 bases, with 8 bases remaining between them. Germline values: CDR1 SGHVS, CDR2 FQNEAQ. DNA of the CDR3: TGTGCCAGCAGCTTAAGGGCCAGTAATTCACCCCTCCACTTT. The encoded protein is CASSLRASNSPLHF.

The chain employs TRBV6-5 and TRBJ1-3; D gene unclear. Trimming pared 7 bases from V and 2 bases from J, leaving 6 bases between. CDR3 length: 12 amino acids. Per germline, CDR1 MNHEY and CDR2 SVGAGI. This CDR3 reads CASKSTGNTIYF. The CDR3, as DNA: TGTGCCAGCAAGTCCACTGGAAACACCATATATTTT.

The chain links TRBV5-4 to TRBJ1-1, with D unclear. Trimming took 1 base from V and 5 from J, leaving 12 bases between them. Germline V lookup: CDR1 SGHNT, CDR2 YYREEE (reference sequence). This CDR3 comprises 14 residues. CDR3 protein: CASSLSPGGTEAFF. CDR3 nucleotide sequence: TGTGCCAGCAGCTTGTCGCCGGGAGGGACTGAAGCTTTCTTT. The entire variable domain, with the rest obtained from reference TRBV5-4 and TRBJ1-1, is as follows: ETGVTQSPTHLIKTRGQQVTLRCSSQSGHNTVSWYQQALGQGPQFIFQYYREEENGRGNFPPRFSGLQFPNYSSELNVNALELDDSALYLCASSLSPGGTEAFFGQGTRLTVV.

As DNA, the CDR3 is TGTGCCAGCAGCTTTCCGAGCGATAATTCACCCCTCCACTTT. Translated, it gives CASSFPSDNSPLHF. The chain carries TRBV7-2 and TRBJ1-6; D is ambiguous. Germline CDR1 and CDR2: SGHTA and FQGNSA. The V gene lost 3 bases and the J gene lost 5 bases, with 8 bases spanning the gap. The CDR3 runs 14 residues.

This chain uses TRBV29-1 with TRBJ1-3; maybe TRBD1 (5 bases). Trimming took 6 bases from V and 7 from J, leaving 13 bases between them. The CDR3 consists of 12 residues. Germline V gene lookup returns CDR1 SQVTM and CDR2 ANQGSEA. In DNA, the CDR3 is TGCAGCGTCGCCGGGGGTGGGAACACCATATATTTT. Translated: CSVAGGGNTIYF.

V is TRBV5-4 and J is TRBJ1-1; possibly TRBD1 for D (5 bases). This CDR3 region has 15 residues. The germline gives CDR1 SGHNT, CDR2 YYREEE (reference sequence). Between the trimmed V and J ends, which lost 4 bases and 4 bases, there was a span of 17 bases. The CDR3 DNA follows: TGTGCCAGCAGCCCTGGGGAAAGGGGAGGCACTGAAGCTTTCTTT. Its translation is CASSPGERGGTEAFF.